This TCR beta chain was retrieved from a study of blood T cell repertoires in COVID-19 (dated by TCRdb to 2019 to 2021). About the study as a whole: Samples covering the acute and convalescent phases of COVID-19 were provided by collaborators in the United States, Italy and Spain. The prospective study material was composed of cDNA or gDNA derived from T cells, B-cell-depleted T cells, or PBMCs. Deeply sampled blood TCRbeta repertoires from subjects exposed to, actively infected with, or recovered from COVID-19 were included in the dataset. The repertoires were released in a freely available public database meant as a resource for research on the immune response to SARS-CoV-2. Samples were obtained from the ongoing ImmuneRACE study (first 160 participants) and from roughly 1,300 subjects provided by 6 global collaborators. A de-identified subject ID, COVID-19 status, age in years and sex were almost always included in the sample metadata. HLA class I and class II types, where available, came from metadata supplied by the sample provider rather than from assay-based typing.

Whole blood was collected in K2EDTA tubes by collaborating institutions according to the institutions' own protocols. For TCRbeta analysis, collaborators shipped samples as frozen whole blood, isolated PBMCs, or DNA extracted from either of those sample types. TCRbeta CDR3 regions were amplified from genomic DNA by means of the immunoSEQ Assay, a bias-controlled multiplex PCR. In the source study's methods: Within the assay, amplification of reference gene primers was used to estimate how many nucleated cells each sample contained. To quantify the absolute abundance of each unique TCRbeta CDR3 rearrangement, sequence reads were collapsed and filtered. For each sample, productive Simpson clonality was calculated as the square root of Simpson's diversity index across productive rearrangements. In its TCRdb copy, this immuneACCESS table keeps in-frame sequences only and misses some clones. Where compared with another copy, unresolved V genes explain less than half of these, and the others have no known cause. That table is the source of V, J and clone size, and D and trimming were worked out from the DNA. Recorded for this sample are about 190,000 clones; 70% to 85% of them occurred a single time. The top ten clonotypes cover roughly 5.1% of the sample.

On this clone itself: The antigen it recognizes is unknown. No much larger clone exists at a distance of one base, and base qualities are not known.

From its cysteine to its phenylalanine, the CDR3 spans 16 amino acids. The kept DNA is CDR3 alone, 48 bases in frame from the first base. V loses 0 bases of germline sequence and J loses 7 bases, and the interval between the two ends is 16 bases. CDR1 and CDR2, per the germline V gene, are MNHEY and SVGEGT. Points the paper makes about the study in general: Clinical and demographic metadata were provided uncurated, with the amount varying by source and participant.

The chain employs TRBV6-2 or TRBV6-3 and TRBJ2-1; TRBD1 could be the D gene, as 5 bases match. This clonotype was sampled from a woman aged 25 to 39 with acute or convalescent COVID-19. Sequencing input: peripheral blood. The nucleotide sequence reads as follows: TGTGCCAGCAGTTACTCGACGTCAGGGTCTTGGAATGAGCAGTTCTTC. This yields the protein CASSYSTSGSWNEQFF.